This T cell receptor (beta chain) originates from a study of blood T cell repertoires in COVID-19. Whole-study context: COVID-19 samples from acute and convalescent phases originated in the United States, Italy and Spain. The cDNA or gDNA used as material had been derived from T cells, B-cell-depleted T cells, or PBMCs.

This CDR3 region has 13 residues. The junction had 7 bases not matched to a gene; V was cut back by 7 bases and J by 6 bases. The V gene's germline CDR1 is LNHDA and CDR2 SQIVND (reference sequence). Per the original data handling: How many nucleated cells were present was estimated from reference gene primer amplification. The repertoire was sequenced with immunoSEQ multiplex PCR; TCRdb's copy has only in-frame clones and lacks some. V, J and clone size were drawn from that table, and D and trimming were deduced from the DNA. This sample has about 59,000 clones, with approximately 80% found just once.

Sequencing input: peripheral blood. V and J are TRBV19 and TRBJ2-7, with 9 bases aligning to TRBD1. This clonotype was sampled from a human donor in a cohort sampled during active COVID-19. CDR3: CASTGTGLGEQYF. CDR3 bases: TGTGCCAGTACCGGGACAGGGCTGGGCGAGCAGTACTTC.